This T cell receptor (beta chain) derives from a study of breast tumors, draining lymph nodes, adjacent tissues. TCRdb re-called the multiplex PCR reads with MiXCR, one entry per CDR3 protein. This sample yields about 230,000 distinct CDR3 sequences, of which 32% are seen a single time; roughly 1.3% belongs to the top ten. The lymph nodes were axillary draining lymph nodes from breast cancer patients. The ends were cut back, 4 bases at V and 17 bases at J, with 18 bases in the middle. The length of the CDR3 is 13 residues. Germline CDR1 SGHDN, CDR2 FVKESK. The chain combines TRBV14 with TRBJ1-6; a weak D match, TRBD1 (5 bases). Material for sequencing was axillary lymph node tissue. This TCR derives from a female donor with breast cancer. Some clones in this sample may be carry-over from other donors' samples. The CDR3 region is CASSLLTGTSIHF. CDR3 nucleotide sequence: TGTGCCAGCAGCCTGTTAACCGGGACTAGCATCCACTTT.